Listed below are T cell receptor beta chains from one sample, sequenced in a study of cytotoxic CD8 clonotypes in ibrutinib-treated CLL. Using immunoSEQ multiplex PCR, the repertoire was profiled, and TCRdb retains in-frame clones only, with some absent. The data show about 80,000 clones, about 85% seen once. The source material was PBMCs, sampled after 12 months of ibrutinib treatment. The receptors come from a human donor with chronic lymphocytic leukemia. Each CDR3 is given with its conserved first and last residue. A D gene is named only where the DNA matches it firmly. Expanded clones are given a class, and other clones once, few, many or no size at all.

D gene,J gene,V gene,clone size,CDR3 DNA,CDR3 protein
.,TRBJ1-2,TRBV28,.,TGTGCCAGCAGTTTAGCCGGGTCTGGCTACACCTTC,CASSLAGSGYTF
TRBD1,TRBJ2-2,TRBV5-1,.,TGCGCCAGCAGTTCCCGACAGGGAACGAACACCGGGGAGCTGTTTTTT,CASSSRQGTNTGELFF
.,TRBJ2-2,TRBV11-2,.,TGTGCCAGCAGCTTAGGGGGCACCGGGGAGCTGTTTTTT,CASSLGGTGELFF
.,TRBJ1-4,TRBV30,.,TGTGCCTGGAGTGTGGCCGGGCCCTTGGGTGAAAAACTGTTTTTT,CAWSVAGPLGEKLFF
TRBD1,TRBJ2-2,TRBV11-1,.,TGTGCCAGCACCGACAGGGTGAACACCGGGGAGCTGTTTTTT,CASTDRVNTGELFF
TRBD1,TRBJ1-4,TRBV19,.,TGTGCCAGTACCCTTGACAGGGCGAGGAATGAAAAACTGTTTTTT,CASTLDRARNEKLFF
TRBD1,TRBJ1-2,TRBV2,few,TGTGCCAGCAGTGCTTCGGGGGGACAGGCCCAGGGCTACACCTTC,CASSASGGQAQGYTF
.,TRBJ2-7,TRBV7-2,.,TGTGCCAGCAGCTTCCGGGCCGGGGCCTACGAGCAGTACTTC,CASSFRAGAYEQYF
.,TRBJ1-1,TRBV11-2,.,TGTGCCAGCCGGGGGCCGGGGGGGACTGAAGCTTTCTTT,CASRGPGGTEAFF
.,TRBJ2-4,TRBV13,.,TGTGCCAGCAAGCGGGCAGGTGCTGGGTACGCCAAAAACATTCAGTACTTC,CASKRAGAGYAKNIQYF
TRBD2,TRBJ2-1,TRBV27,once,TGTGCCAGCAGTTTTGGCGGCGGGGGGTACAATGAGCAGTTCTTC,CASSFGGGGYNEQFF
.,TRBJ1-2,TRBV19,.,TGTGCCGTGCGGGGGGCTGGATATGGCTACACCTTC,CAVRGAGYGYTF
.,TRBJ2-7,TRBV18,.,TGTGCCAGCTCACCAGGCCCAGGAGCCTACGAGCAGTACTTC,CASSPGPGAYEQYF
TRBD1,TRBJ1-4,TRBV4-3,.,TGCGCCAGCAGCCCAAACAGGGGGGCTAATGAAAAACTGTTTTTT,CASSPNRGANEKLFF
.,TRBJ2-5,TRBV5-1,once,TGCGCCAGCGGGGGGGAGACCCAGTACTTC,CASGGETQYF